This T cell receptor beta chain emerged from a study of cytomegalovirus exposure and HLA in healthy donors. Study at large: Unique TCR beta sequences numbering about 100 million came from 150 million to 200 million T cells in an earlier analysis.

Germline loops: CDR1 MRHNA, CDR2 SNTAGT. This CDR3 spans 15 amino acids. V was clipped by 4 bases and J by 7 bases, with 14 bases between them. The primer mix had 60 Vbeta and 13 Jbeta primers. Sequencing was performed with immunoSEQ multiplex PCR; in TCRdb, only in-frame clones are kept and a portion is missing. The top ten hold 1.1% to 1.5% of the sample, which has around 160,000 clones, approximately 62% seen once. This clone was observed a handful of times. V and J are TRBV6-4 and TRBJ1-6; D gene ambiguous. Material: PBMCs. The receptor was derived from a middle-aged man in good health and CMV-seronegative. CDR3 loop: CASSVPPMENSPLHF. CDR3 bases: TGTGCCAGCAGTGTGCCCCCAATGGAGAATTCACCCCTCCACTTT.